Listed below are T cell receptor beta chains from one sample, sequenced in a study of CD8 T cells in Susac syndrome. TCRdb ran MiXCR on the immunoSEQ multiplex PCR reads and lists one entry per CDR3 protein. The repertoire holds hundreds of thousands of distinct CDR3 sequences, with 94% as singletons. Sequencing input: CD4+ T cells from PBMCs. The receptor set was obtained from a human donor with Susac syndrome. Each CDR3 is given with its conserved first and last residue. The D gene is left open where the match is weak. Clone size is not always given. Where it is, it says once, few, many or a class for expanded clones.

CASSTSANNEQFF	TGTGCCAGCAGCACTAGTGCGAACAATGAGCAGTTCTTC	NA	TRBV3-1	TRBJ2-1	NA
CAWRNFRDRASGYTF	TGTGCCTGGAGGAACTTCCGGGACAGGGCTAGCGGCTACACCTTC	TRBD1	TRBV30	TRBJ1-2	once
CASSIGGTVTYEQYF	TGTGCCAGTAGTATAGGAGGAACAGTTACCTACGAGCAGTACTTC	NA	TRBV19	TRBJ2-7	NA
CASSYSIQPRGSPLHF	TGTGCCAGCAGTTACTCGATACAGCCCCGGGGTTCACCCCTCCACTTT	NA	TRBV6-5	TRBJ1-6	NA
CASSPTRGYEQYF	TGTGCCAGCAGCCCTACCCGGGGCTACGAGCAGTACTTC	NA	TRBV7-2	TRBJ2-7	NA
CATSGTSGVQETQYF	TGTGCCACCAGCGGGACTAGCGGCGTACAAGAGACCCAGTACTTC	TRBD2	TRBV24-1	TRBJ2-5	NA
CASSYSPALYGYTF	TGTGCCAGCAGTTACTCCCCGGCTCTCTATGGCTACACCTTC	NA	TRBV6-5	TRBJ1-2	NA
CASSLARLPPYNSPLHF	TGTGCCAGCAGCTTAGCCAGGCTACCCCCTTATAATTCACCCCTCCACTTT	NA	TRBV11-2	TRBJ1-6	NA
CAWRPGSFLVSAFF	TGTGCCTGGAGACCGGGCTCATTTCTAGTGTCGGCTTTCTTT	NA	TRBV30	TRBJ1-1	NA
CASSQVQRSGPQYF	TGCGCCAGCAGCCAAGTCCAACGGTCGGGTCCGCAGTATTTT	NA	TRBV4-3	TRBJ2-3	NA
CASSHRDRRNTGELFF	TGTGCCAGCAGCCACCGGGACCGCCGGAACACCGGGGAGCTGTTTTTT	NA	TRBV7-9	TRBJ2-2	NA
CASSIDHNRWDSPLHF	TGTGCCAGTAGTATAGACCACAACCGATGGGATTCACCCCTCCACTTT	NA	TRBV19	TRBJ1-6	NA
CSAIREAENIQYF	TGCAGTGCTATTAGAGAGGCTGAAAACATTCAGTACTTC	NA	TRBV20-1	TRBJ2-4	NA
CSAPGRTSGKLFF	TGCAGTGCTCCGGGACGAACCTCCGGGAAACTGTTTTTT	NA	TRBV20-1	TRBJ1-4	NA
CASSTDPRSNQPQHF	TGTGCCAGCAGCACGGACCCCAGAAGCAATCAGCCCCAGCATTTT	NA	TRBV5-6	TRBJ1-5	NA
CATSDPQYNEQFF	TGTGCCACCAGTGATCCACAATACAATGAGCAGTTCTTC	NA	TRBV24-1	TRBJ2-1	NA
CASSLARDRGNYGYTF	TGTGCCAGCAGCTTAGCTCGGGACAGGGGAAACTATGGCTACACCTTC	TRBD1	TRBV7-9	TRBJ1-2	once
CASSSWGLSNSPLHF	TGTGCCAGCAGTTCCTGGGGTCTTTCAAATTCACCCCTCCACTTT	NA	TRBV27	TRBJ1-6	once
CSVVTDGNTIYF	TGCAGCGTTGTCACCGATGGAAACACCATATATTTT	NA	TRBV29-1	TRBJ1-3	NA
CASSLSTSGGEQFF	TGTGCCAGCAGCTTATCTACTAGCGGTGGTGAGCAGTTCTTC	TRBD2	TRBV7-3	TRBJ2-1	NA
CAHSPPTGTSGTDTQYF	TGTGCCCATAGTCCCCCGACCGGGACTAGCGGCACAGATACGCAGTATTTT	TRBD2	TRBV6-1	TRBJ2-3	NA
CAWSWGRDTEAFF	TGTGCCTGGAGTTGGGGGAGGGACACTGAAGCTTTCTTT	NA	TRBV30	TRBJ1-1	NA
CASSGAAATSNQPQHF	TGTGCCAGCAGTGGGGCCGCGGCAACAAGCAATCAGCCCCAGCATTTT	NA	TRBV2	TRBJ1-5	NA
CASSSRDRPFREQYF	TGTGCCAGCAGCTCCCGGGACAGGCCCTTCCGAGAGCAGTACTTC	TRBD1	TRBV11-2	TRBJ2-7	NA
CASSIRLTGTGSNQPQHF	TGTGCCAGTAGTATCCGACTGACAGGCACGGGGAGCAATCAGCCCCAGCATTTT	NA	TRBV19	TRBJ1-5	NA
CASSFYAGGTEAFF	TGTGCCAGCAGTTTCTACGCGGGGGGGACTGAAGCTTTCTTT	NA	TRBV12-3/TRBV12-4	TRBJ1-1	NA